This T cell receptor (beta chain) comes out of a study of blood T cell repertoires in COVID-19. At the level of the study: Material from acute and convalescent COVID-19 was sourced from the United States, Italy and Spain. Sample material is recorded as cDNA or gDNA derived from T cells, B-cell-depleted T cells, or PBMCs.

Germline V gene data show CDR1 as KGHDR and CDR2 as SFDVKD. V dropped 2 bases and J dropped 2; count of bases not matched to a gene: 5. The CDR3 consists of 16 residues. Patients of the Seattle cohort, enrolled during active infection, were followed longitudinally. Original processing methods: It was from reference gene primer amplification that nucleated cell counts were estimated. Produced via immunoSEQ multiplex PCR; TCRdb's table is partial and in-frame only. For V, J and clone size, that table is used; D and trimming come from the DNA. This table holds more than 100,000 clones, 85% to 90% found once. This clone appeared once.

The V gene is TRBV24-1, the J gene TRBJ2-5, with TRBD2 matching 9 bases. The TCR comes from a woman aged 55-69 years with COVID-19, enrolled during active disease. Input material: peripheral blood. CDR3 in DNA: TGTGCCACCAGTGATTCCCGGGCGGGGGGGCAAGAGACCCAGTACTTC. Translated: CATSDSRAGGQETQYF.